A selection of T cell receptor beta chains follows, all from one sample in a study of blood T cells in healthy people across ages. TCRdb used MiXCR to reprocess the 5' RACE reads, holding one entry per CDR3 protein. The profile shows about 1.5 million distinct CDR3 sequences, roughly two fifths of them singletons. The sequenced sample consisted of blood. These receptors were collected from a woman between 18 and 29 years old in good health. Both conserved end residues are part of each CDR3. Each record gives: D gene, J gene, clone size, V gene, CDR3 DNA, CDR3 protein. D genes are given only for firm matches. Size is stated for part of the rows, as once, few or many counts, or as a class when the clone is expanded.

D: -; J: TRBJ2-7; size: -; V: TRBV12-3/TRBV12-4; DNA: TGTGCCAGCAGTCTCGGACATGTCTACGAGCAGTACTTC; CDR3: CASSLGHVYEQYF
D: -; J: TRBJ2-1; size: -; V: TRBV20-1; DNA: TGCAGTGCCCCACAGGTCCCCTACAATGAGCAGTTCTTC; CDR3: CSAPQVPYNEQFF
D: -; J: TRBJ2-3; size: many; V: TRBV7-2; DNA: TGTGCCAGCAGCTTAGGCAGCGGGCCAAGCACAGATACGCAGTATTTT; CDR3: CASSLGSGPSTDTQYF
D: -; J: TRBJ2-1; size: -; V: TRBV12-3/TRBV12-4; DNA: TGTGCCGGCAGTTTCCAGGAGGGCAATGAGCAGTTCTTC; CDR3: CAGSFQEGNEQFF
D: -; J: TRBJ2-3; size: -; V: TRBV21-1; DNA: TGTGCCAGCAGCAAAGTTCTAGCGCGCAGCACAGATACGCAGTATTTT; CDR3: CASSKVLARSTDTQYF
D: TRBD2; J: TRBJ2-1; size: -; V: TRBV10-1; DNA: TGCGCCAGCAGTGAGCTAGCGGGGGGACCTTGGAATGAGCAGTTCTTC; CDR3: CASSELAGGPWNEQFF
D: TRBD2; J: TRBJ2-3; size: -; V: TRBV9; DNA: TGTGCCAGCAGCGTAGCTACGTCTAGCGGGGGGGCGGCAGATACGCAGTATTTT; CDR3: CASSVATSSGGAADTQYF
D: -; J: TRBJ2-3; size: -; V: TRBV7-2; DNA: TGTGCCAGCATTTTCGTCACAGATACGCAGTATTTT; CDR3: CASIFVTDTQYF
D: TRBD1; J: TRBJ1-5; size: -; V: TRBV6-5; DNA: TGTGCCAGCAGTTCCGGGACAGGGGTGAGCAATCAGCCCCAGCATTTT; CDR3: CASSSGTGVSNQPQHF
D: -; J: TRBJ1-4; size: -; V: TRBV25-1; DNA: TGTGCCAGCACATCAGGGGTCCAGGAAAAACTGTTTTTT; CDR3: CASTSGVQEKLFF